This T cell receptor beta chain emerged from a study of breast tumors, draining lymph nodes, adjacent tissues. Study outcomes and limitations: Tumor T cell lymph node origin was a supported hypothesis, not proven. Luminal-like breast cancer showed significantly greater tumor-nontumor repertoire similarity than basal-like breast cancer did.

Worth noting for this clonotype: Its target is not known. A junction boundary mismatches the germline segment, possibly from a read error.

Germline CDR1 SGHAT, CDR2 FQNNGV. The CDR3 sequence is 14 residues long. In TCRdb, the multiplex PCR reads were re-called with MiXCR into one record per CDR3 protein. The table records roughly 70,000 distinct CDR3 sequences, 40% to 55% of them present only once. The chain links TRBV11-2 to TRBJ2-1, with 8 bases matching TRBD1. This TCR derives from a female donor with breast cancer. Some clones in this sample may be carry-over from other donors' samples. The sample taken for sequencing was breast tumor tissue. The CDR3 bases are TGCGCCAACAGCCCCGTGACAGGGGTAAATGAGCAGTTCTTC. It yields the protein CANSPVTGVNEQFF.